Each of the 24 T cell receptor beta chains below was sequenced from the same sample in a study of blood T cell repertoires in COVID-19 (dated by TCRdb to the early 2020s). The library was made by the immunoSEQ multiplex PCR assay. Held by TCRdb, this immuneACCESS table contains in-frame sequences only and omits some clones. Under half of the omission traces to an unresolved V gene where checked; the cause of the rest is unknown. The sample includes 220,000 or so clones, with more than 75% observed a single time. The top ten hold approximately 8% of the sample. The sample comprised peripheral blood. These receptors were collected from a woman older than 75 with COVID-19, enrolled during active disease.

The rearrangement joins TRBV29-1 to TRBJ2-5; D perhaps matches TRBD1 (5 bases). CDR3 length equals 12 residues. Germline CDR1 and CDR2: SQVTM and ANQGSEA. The V gene lost 5 bases and the J gene lost 5 bases, with 12 bases spanning the gap. The CDR3 spells CSVRPGFETQYF. The CDR3 nucleotides are TGCAGCGTTAGGCCAGGGTTCGAGACCCAGTACTTC.

The chain couples TRBV3-1 (or the pseudogene TRBV3-2) to TRBJ1-4; the match to TRBD1 covers 8 bases. The junction had 8 bases not matched to a gene; V was cut back by 2 bases and J by 3 bases. Germline CDR1 reads LGHDT; CDR2 reads YNNKEL (reference sequence). This CDR3 comprises 17 residues. The CDR3 protein is CASSQRAGGGSNEKLFF. CDR3 sequence (DNA): TGTGCCAGCAGCCAAAGGGCAGGGGGCGGTTCTAATGAAAAACTGTTTTTT.

The chain uses TRBV7-8 and TRBJ2-1, with a tentative D call TRBD2 (5 bases). The V gene lost 7 bases and the J gene lost 4 bases, with 20 bases spanning the gap. This CDR3 contains 16 residues. CDR1 is SGHVS, CDR2 FQNEAQ, per germline. Here the CDR3 reads CASTPRRAVLYNEQFF. The CDR3 DNA reads as TGTGCCAGCACCCCGCGTCGAGCGGTACTATACAATGAGCAGTTCTTC.

This chain joins TRBV20-1 and TRBJ1-4, with D possibly TRBD1 on 6 matching bases. V shed 7 bases and J shed 6 bases, with 9 bases lying between them. CDR1 DFQATT and CDR2 SNEGSKA come from the germline V gene (reference sequence). This CDR3 is built from 11 residues. DNA for the CDR3: TGCAGTGGACAGGCGTATGAAAAACTGTTTTTT. Amino acid sequence: CSGQAYEKLFF.

This clone turned up a few times. V is TRBV5-1 and J is TRBJ2-3, with D possibly TRBD2 on 6 matching bases. The V gene's germline CDR1 is SGHRS and CDR2 YFSETQ. This CDR3 has 17 residues. Trimming stripped 0 bases from V and 1 base from J, with 15 bases between. The CDR3, as DNA: TGCGCCAGCAGCTTGGCCTTCGGGCGGGGCGGCACAGATACGCAGTATTTT. It specifies CASSLAFGRGGTDTQYF. The entire variable domain, with the rest obtained from reference TRBV5-1 and TRBJ2-3, is as follows: KAGVTQTPRYLIKTRGQQVTLSCSPISGHRSVSWYQQTPGQGLQFLFEYFSETQRNKGNFPGRFSGRQFSNSRSEMNVSTLELGDSALYLCASSLAFGRGGTDTQYFGPGTRLTVL.

This sequence joins TRBV27 and TRBJ2-1; TRBD2 aligns across 9 bases. Losses at the gene ends were 5 bases for V and 4 bases for J; bases not matched to a gene: 12. Germline V lookup: CDR1 MNHEY, CDR2 SMNVEV (reference sequence). CDR3 size: 17 residues. CDR3 sequence (DNA): TGTGCCAGCAGTGCCCGCTTGACTGCGGGGGGGTACAATGAGCAGTTCTTC. This codes for CASSARLTAGGYNEQFF.

This chain links TRBV29-1 with TRBJ1-1, with 10 bases identical to TRBD1. CDR1 is SQVTM, CDR2 ANQGSEA, per germline. V was pared by 6 bases and J by 11 bases, with 9 bases of the junction left unmatched. The CDR3 is made up of 12 amino acids. DNA for the CDR3: TGCAGCGTCGTGACAGGGGGCATGGGGGCTTTCTTT. Translation gives CSVVTGGMGAFF.

This clone has a handful of counts. The rearrangement uses TRBV20-1 and TRBJ2-1, with TRBD2 identical over 7 bases. The CDR3 covers 17 residues. The ends lost 3 bases at V and 4 bases at J; junction bases unmatched: 15. Germline V gene data show CDR1 as DFQATT and CDR2 as SNEGSKA (reference sequence). The CDR3 sequence is CSASLLAEGLGYNEQFF. CDR3 in DNA: TGCAGTGCTAGTCTGCTAGCGGAGGGACTGGGGTACAATGAGCAGTTCTTC.

The chain employs TRBV5-1 and TRBJ1-2; D is undetermined. The CDR3 consists of 15 residues. Trimming removed 4 bases from V and 0 bases from J, with 13 bases in between. Germline V lookup: CDR1 SGHRS, CDR2 YFSETQ. The CDR3 DNA follows: TGCGCCAGCAGCCTGCGGGTTAAAGCTAACTATGGCTACACCTTC. Amino acid sequence: CASSLRVKANYGYTF. The whole variable domain, filled in from reference TRBV5-1 and TRBJ1-2, reads KAGVTQTPRYLIKTRGQQVTLSCSPISGHRSVSWYQQTPGQGLQFLFEYFSETQRNKGNFPGRFSGRQFSNSRSEMNVSTLELGDSALYLCASSLRVKANYGYTFGSGTRLTVV.

This sequence joins TRBV4-1 and TRBJ1-1; 7 bases fit TRBD1. The CDR3 consists of 14 residues. After removal of 4 bases from V and 6 bases from J, the junction contained 8 bases not matched to a gene. Per the germline V gene, CDR1 is MGHRA and CDR2 is YSYEKL. CDR3 residues: CASSPEDRLAEAFF. CDR3 sequence (DNA): TGCGCCAGCAGCCCAGAGGACAGGTTGGCTGAAGCTTTCTTT.

This clone has just a few counts. The J gene is TRBJ1-1, the V gene TRBV20-1; D not resolved. V was cut by 3 bases and J by 10 bases, with 24 bases left in between. From germline, CDR1 is DFQATT and CDR2 SNEGSKA (reference sequence). The CDR3 is made up of 15 amino acids. The CDR3: CSASGYGRQAFGAFF. For the CDR3, the DNA is TGCAGTGCTAGTGGATACGGCAGGCAGGCTTTCGGAGCTTTCTTT.

This clone was counted between two and nine times. This rearrangement joins TRBV29-1 to TRBJ2-1, with 9 positions matching TRBD2. Per the germline V gene, CDR1 is SQVTM and CDR2 is ANQGSEA. Trimming at V came to 4 bases and at J to 8 bases, leaving 3 bases not matched to a gene. This CDR3 has 12 amino acids. The CDR3 region is CSVARTSDEQFF. In nucleotides, the CDR3 is TGCAGCGTTGCCCGGACTAGCGATGAGCAGTTCTTC.

The V and J genes are TRBV6-2 or TRBV6-3 and TRBJ1-1, with 9 bases aligning to TRBD1. J was trimmed by 5 bases and V by 2 bases; bases with no gene match: 9. The germline V gene encodes CDR1 MNHEY and CDR2 SVGEGT. The CDR3 totals 16 residues. The CDR3 DNA is TGTGCCAGCAGTTACATCGACAGGGACAGGGAAACTGAAGCTTTCTTT. As protein: CASSYIDRDRETEAFF.

This clone showed up just a few times. The CDR3 sequence is CASSLAGSQYYQETQYF. The CDR3 region has the DNA TGTGCCAGCAGCTTAGCTGGCAGTCAGTATTACCAAGAGACCCAGTACTTC. The V and J genes are TRBV7-9 and TRBJ2-5; D is unclear. V was shortened by 0 bases and J by 0 bases, with 14 bases between the two germline ends. Looked up from germline, CDR1 is SEHNR and CDR2 is FQNEAQ (reference sequence). This CDR3 is 17 amino acids long.

The genes are TRBV23-1 and TRBJ2-1; no reliable D call. TRBV23-1 is sorted into the ORF group, with uncertain function. CDR3 size: 18 residues. The V end lost 2 bases, the J end lost 0 bases, and 17 bases lay between the germline ends. The CDR3 sequence is CASSQGSASACSYNEQFF. The CDR3 nucleotides read TGCGCCAGCAGTCAAGGATCGGCTAGTGCTTGCTCCTACAATGAGCAGTTCTTC.

On this clone itself: Because the CDR3 is missing its conserved closing phenylalanine or tryptophan, this is likely a read error. The limits of the CDR3 on the DNA are not certain, so only TCRdb's listed CDR3 is given. The chain carries TRBV3-1 (or the pseudogene TRBV3-2) and TRBJ1-2. Germline V gene lookup returns CDR1 LGHDT and CDR2 YNNKEL (reference sequence). Inclusive of both ends, the CDR3 amounts to 11 amino acids. CDR3: CASSQPRSAAN.

The chain recombines TRBV6-6 with TRBJ2-3; D is ambiguous. V lost 2 bases to trimming and J lost 2 bases, with 8 bases between them. CDR1 is MNHNY, CDR2 SVGAGI, per germline (reference sequence). The CDR3 covers 14 residues. The CDR3 DNA reads TGTGCCAGCAGTTACGGAGCGATCACAGATACGCAGTATTTT. This codes for CASSYGAITDTQYF.

This chain connects TRBV6-2 or TRBV6-3 to TRBJ1-2, with TRBD1 as a possible D gene (6 bases). CDR1 is MNHEY, CDR2 SVGEGT, per germline. There are 15 residues in the CDR3. With 5 bases removed from V and 3 bases from J, the gap between germline ends came to 16 bases. CDR3 amino acids: CASSTLQGGDYGYTF. In nucleotides, the CDR3 is TGTGCCAGCAGTACCTTACAGGGAGGGGACTATGGCTACACCTTC.

This chain uses TRBV3-1 (or the pseudogene TRBV3-2) with TRBJ1-3; 10 nucleotides match TRBD1. In germline, CDR1 is LGHDT, CDR2 YNNKEL (reference sequence). This CDR3 region has 13 residues. V trimming: 5 bases; J trimming: 6 bases; junction bases outside the gene matches: 1. CDR3 in DNA: TGTGCCAGCAGCAGACAGGGGGCAAACACCATATATTTT. Amino acids: CASSRQGANTIYF.

This sequence joins TRBV6-1 and TRBJ2-7; TRBD1 matches at 12 bases. The CDR3 totals 18 residues. After removal of 0 bases from V and 1 base from J, the junction contained 7 bases not matched to a gene. The germline gives CDR1 MNHNS, CDR2 SASEGT. CDR3 nucleotide sequence: TGTGCCAGCAGTGAAGCGATGTCGGGACAGGGGGCGTCCTACGAGCAGTACTTC. The encoded protein is CASSEAMSGQGASYEQYF.

The chain links TRBV18 to TRBJ1-1, with 9 bases lining up with TRBD1. V lost 2 bases to trimming and J lost 1 base; unmatched junction nucleotides: 11. The CDR3 covers 18 residues. Per germline, CDR1 KGHSH and CDR2 LQKENI. CDR3 in amino acids: CASSPGIGQGNTNTEAFF. The CDR3 DNA follows: TGTGCCAGCTCACCAGGGATAGGACAGGGGAATACGAACACTGAAGCTTTCTTT.

V gene TRBV11-3 combines with J gene TRBJ2-7, with 7 nucleotides matching TRBD2. The germline V gene encodes CDR1 SGHNT and CDR2 YENEEA. The length of the CDR3 is 13 residues. The V gene end was trimmed by 4 bases and the J gene end by 7 bases; junction bases not matched to a gene: 7. CDR3 amino acids: CASSYSREGEQYF. DNA for the CDR3: TGTGCCAGCAGCTACTCCAGGGAGGGTGAGCAGTACTTC.

The chain employs TRBV28 and TRBJ2-7; D may be TRBD1 (6 bases). CDR3 length: 13 amino acids. Trimming pared 8 bases from V and 6 bases from J, leaving 17 bases between. Germline V gene sequence: CDR1 MDHEN, CDR2 SYDVKM. CDR3 residues: CASGTQGSAEQYF. CDR3 nucleotides: TGTGCCAGCGGGACCCAGGGGTCCGCCGAGCAGTACTTC.

The chain combines TRBV18 with TRBJ2-1; 8 nucleotides match TRBD2. The CDR3 has 22 amino acids. After removal of 2 bases from V and 0 bases from J, the junction contained 21 bases not matched to a gene. Looked up from germline, CDR1 is KGHSH and CDR2 is LQKENI. The CDR3 DNA is TGTGCCAGCTCACCATCCCTCGGGGGGCACATAGCGGGAACTTCCTCCTACAATGAGCAGTTCTTC. Translation gives CASSPSLGGHIAGTSSYNEQFF.